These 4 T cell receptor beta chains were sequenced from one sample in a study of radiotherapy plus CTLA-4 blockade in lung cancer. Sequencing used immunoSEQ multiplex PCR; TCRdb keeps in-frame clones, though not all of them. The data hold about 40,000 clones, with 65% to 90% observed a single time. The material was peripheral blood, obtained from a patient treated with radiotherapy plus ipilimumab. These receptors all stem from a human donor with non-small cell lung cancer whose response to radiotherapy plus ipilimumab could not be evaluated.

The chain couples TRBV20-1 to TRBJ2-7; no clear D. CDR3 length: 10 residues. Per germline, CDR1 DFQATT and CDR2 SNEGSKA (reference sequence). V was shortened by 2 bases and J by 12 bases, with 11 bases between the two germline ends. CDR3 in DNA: TGCAGTGCTAGAAGGCTAGAACTGTACTTC. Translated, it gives CSARRLELYF.

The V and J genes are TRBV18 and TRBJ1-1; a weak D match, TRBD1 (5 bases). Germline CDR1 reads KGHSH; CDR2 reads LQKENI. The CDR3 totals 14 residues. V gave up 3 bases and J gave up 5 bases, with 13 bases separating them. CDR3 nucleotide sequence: TGTGCCAGCTCACCGGCGGTCGGGGGGACTGAAGCTTTCTTT. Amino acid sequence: CASSPAVGGTEAFF.

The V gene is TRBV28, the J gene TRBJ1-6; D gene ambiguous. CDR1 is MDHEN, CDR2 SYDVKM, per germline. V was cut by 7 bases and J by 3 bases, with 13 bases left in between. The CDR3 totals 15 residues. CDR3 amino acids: CASTGRADYNSPLHF. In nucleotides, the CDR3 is TGTGCCAGCACCGGGCGGGCGGACTATAATTCACCCCTCCACTTT.

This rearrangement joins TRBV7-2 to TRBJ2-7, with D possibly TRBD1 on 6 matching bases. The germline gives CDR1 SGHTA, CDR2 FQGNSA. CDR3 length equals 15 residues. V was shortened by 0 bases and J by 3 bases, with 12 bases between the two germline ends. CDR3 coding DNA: TGTGCCAGCAGCTTAGCGCGCAGGGGAGTCTACGAGCAGTACTTC. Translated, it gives CASSLARRGVYEQYF.